These 13 T cell receptor beta chains share one sample of origin, sequenced in a study of early T cells in non-severe SARS-CoV-2 infection. MiXCR, run by TCRdb on the 5' RACE reads, gives a single entry per CDR3 protein. This table has tens of thousands of distinct CDR3 sequences, about 7.7% appearing once. Sample: whole blood, taken at baseline. The receptor source for this set is an adult who was a healthcare worker with PCR-confirmed SARS-CoV-2 infection or an uninfected control (not recorded which).

This clonotype was picked up many times. V and J are TRBV12-3 or TRBV12-4 and TRBJ2-7; 10 bases line up with TRBD1. This CDR3 contains 17 residues. J gave up 7 bases and V 7 bases, and 19 bases lay outside the gene matches. CDR3 nucleotides: TGTGCCAGCACAATATCCCACGGGACAGGGGCCGCGGGGGAGCAGTACTTC. Its translation: CASTISHGTGAAGEQYF.

This clonotype has a count of ten or more. The rearrangement uses TRBV7-6 and TRBJ1-5, with D hard to call. The V end lost 5 bases, the J end lost 3 bases, and 8 bases lay between the germline ends. The CDR3 is 13 residues long. Germline V gene data show CDR1 as SGHVS and CDR2 as FNYEAQ. The CDR3 region is CASSQGFNQPQHF. CDR3 coding DNA: TGTGCCAGCAGCCAAGGATTCAATCAGCCCCAGCATTTT.

This clonotype was recorded at least ten times. The V gene is TRBV6-2 or TRBV6-3, the J gene TRBJ2-4; the match to TRBD2 covers 11 bases. V was pared by 5 bases and J by 0 bases, with 3 bases of the junction left unmatched. The CDR3 is made up of 16 amino acids. Germline V gene lookup returns CDR1 MNHEY and CDR2 SVGEGT. The CDR3 DNA is TGTGCCAGCAGTCAGACTAGCGGGACAGCCAAAAACATTCAGTACTTC. The encoded protein is CASSQTSGTAKNIQYF.

The table lists this clonotype with many counts. V is TRBV20-1 and J is TRBJ2-4, with 12 bases aligning to TRBD2. The CDR3 is made up of 14 amino acids. CDR1 DFQATT and CDR2 SNEGSKA come from the germline V gene (reference sequence). After removal of 2 bases from V and 8 bases from J, the junction contained 4 bases not matched to a gene. The CDR3 DNA reads TGCAGTGCTAGAAAGTCTAGCGGGAGGGACATTCAGTACTTC. Translation: CSARKSSGRDIQYF.

This clonotype was found a few times. V is TRBV20-1 and J is TRBJ2-4, with D uncertain. This CDR3 is 16 amino acids long. CDR1 and CDR2 from the germline V gene are DFQATT and SNEGSKA (reference sequence). V lost 6 bases to trimming and J lost 1 base, with 19 bases between them. CDR3 region: CSAQQDRTIAKNIQYF. CDR3 DNA sequence: TGCAGTGCCCAGCAGGACCGCACAATCGCCAAAAACATTCAGTACTTC.

The genes are TRBV29-1 and TRBJ2-7; D is perhaps TRBD1 (6 bases). The ends were cut back, 1 base at V and 2 bases at J, with 6 bases in the middle. The CDR3 loop spans 12 amino acids. Germline assignment: CDR1 SQVTM and CDR2 ANQGSEA. The CDR3 nucleotides read TGCAGCGTTGAAGGACAGGCCTACGAGCAGTACTTC. It is translated as CSVEGQAYEQYF.

This clonotype was detected ten times or more. The chain links TRBV21-1 to TRBJ2-4; TRBD1, as called in the table, went unchecked against the DNA. TRBV21-1 is reported as a pseudogene. This CDR3 contains 12 residues. CDR3 in DNA: TGTGCCAGCAAACCCCGACAGGGCGCGATGTCCTTC. Translating it yields CASKPRQGAMSF.

The sample holds a few counts of this clonotype. V and J are TRBV30 and TRBJ2-7, with D uncertain. CDR1 is GTSNPN, CDR2 SVGIG, per germline (reference sequence). The ends were cut back, 2 bases at V and 5 bases at J, with 10 bases in the middle. CDR3 length: 12 amino acids. CDR3 coding DNA: TGTGCCTGGAGTAGTCCTCCTGACGAGCAGTACTTC. The encoded protein is CAWSSPPDEQYF.

This clonotype showed up many times. The gene calls are TRBV5-5 and TRBJ2-1, with D possibly being TRBD1 (6 bases). This CDR3 contains 13 residues. Germline CDR1 and CDR2: SGHKS and YYEKEE (reference sequence). Between the trimmed V and J ends, which lost 6 bases and 6 bases, there was a span of 13 bases. The CDR3 loop reads CASNQGQTNEQFF. The DNA of the CDR3 is TGTGCCAGCAACCAAGGACAGACCAATGAGCAGTTCTTC.

This clonotype occurred a few times. The chain links TRBV27 to TRBJ2-7; 11 nucleotides align to TRBD2. The V gene end was trimmed by 4 bases and the J gene end by 2 bases; junction bases not matched to a gene: 4. Germline loops: CDR1 MNHEY, CDR2 SMNVEV (reference sequence). This CDR3 is 15 amino acids long. Here the CDR3 reads CASSSGTSGTYEQYF. CDR3 nucleotides: TGTGCCAGCAGTTCCGGGACTAGCGGCACCTACGAGCAGTACTTC.

This clonotype was detected ten times or more. The chain employs TRBV7-3 and TRBJ2-5; no firm D call. The V end lost 0 bases, the J end lost 5 bases, and 13 bases lay between the germline ends. CDR1 is SGHTA, CDR2 FQGTGA, per germline. This CDR3 region has 15 residues. The CDR3 loop is CASSLTIQTGETQYF. CDR3 nucleotides: TGTGCCAGCAGCTTAACGATACAGACCGGGGAGACCCAGTACTTC.

There are many counts of this clonotype. The V call is TRBV6-1, the J call TRBJ2-7, with TRBD2 identical over 14 bases. There are 18 residues in the CDR3. CDR1 is MNHNS, CDR2 SASEGT, per germline. V lost 5 bases and J lost 2; bases outside the gene matches: 11. The CDR3: CASSFRLAGGPSPYEQYF. Here the CDR3 DNA reads TGTGCCAGCAGTTTTCGACTAGCGGGAGGGCCCTCGCCCTACGAGCAGTACTTC.

This clonotype has at least ten counts. The chain couples TRBV12-3 or TRBV12-4 to TRBJ2-2; D uncertain. V dropped 7 bases and J dropped 3 bases, with 12 bases sitting between them. The CDR3 contains 14 residues. This CDR3 reads CASTFLVYTGELFF. The CDR3 DNA follows: TGTGCCAGCACCTTTCTGGTATACACCGGGGAGCTGTTTTTT.